A single sample gave rise to the 8 T cell receptor beta chains below, sequenced in a study of cytomegalovirus exposure and HLA in healthy donors (dated 2017 in TCRdb). The method was the immunoSEQ multiplex PCR assay. The table comes from immuneACCESS by way of TCRdb, which keeps in-frame sequences with V and J called. Part of the clones is missing from these tables; in studies checked, under half for an unresolved V gene and the rest for unknown reasons. In all, the sample holds more than 90,000 clones, and more than 85% of those were seen once. The ten most abundant clones make up about 4.5% of the sample. Material for sequencing was PBMCs. The receptors shown here come from a man aged 18-30 years in good health and CMV-seropositive.

The table lists this clone with a count of one. The J gene is TRBJ1-2, the V gene TRBV10-3, with 8 bases identical to TRBD1. V dropped 8 bases and J dropped 3; count of bases not matched to a gene: 5. Germline V gives CDR1 ENHRY, CDR2 SYGVKD. The CDR3 loop spans 13 amino acids. The CDR3 is CAIEDRDHYGYTF. The CDR3 DNA is TGTGCCATCGAGGACAGGGACCACTATGGCTACACCTTC.

The J gene is TRBJ2-7, the V gene TRBV6-1; 9 bases line up with TRBD1. The CDR3 loop spans 15 amino acids. With V trimmed by 4 bases and J by 4 bases, 8 bases remained unmatched. Germline-derived CDR1 and CDR2 are MNHNS and SASEGT. The CDR3 DNA sequence: TGTGCCAGCAGTGGACAGGGGGGGGGAAGGTACGAGCAGTACTTC. Translated, it gives CASSGQGGGRYEQYF.

The rearrangement links TRBV27 to TRBJ1-3; D perhaps matches TRBD1 (6 bases). CDR3 size: 14 residues. The V end was cut by 2 bases, the J end by 4 bases, with 9 bases between. Germline V gene lookup returns CDR1 MNHEY and CDR2 SMNVEV (reference sequence). The CDR3 is CASSLGGAGNTIYF. As DNA, the CDR3 is TGTGCCAGCAGTTTAGGGGGCGCGGGAAACACCATATATTTT.

The chain is built from TRBV29-1 and TRBJ1-3, with D possibly being TRBD1 (5 bases). This CDR3 is built from 12 residues. Trimming pared 6 bases from V and 4 bases from J, leaving 10 bases between. CDR1 is SQVTM, CDR2 ANQGSEA, per germline. CDR3 nucleotide sequence: TGCAGCGTACGGGACTGGGGAAACACCATATATTTT. As protein: CSVRDWGNTIYF. The whole variable domain, filled in from reference TRBV29-1 and TRBJ1-3, reads SAVISQKPSRDICQRGTSLTIQCQVDSQVTMMFWYRQQPGQSLTLIATANQGSEATYESGFVIDKFPISRPNLTFSTLTVSNMSPEDSSIYLCSVRDWGNTIYFGEGSWLTVV.

The sample holds one count of this clone. This chain uses TRBV28 with TRBJ1-2; 11 bases fit TRBD1. The CDR3 spans 18 residues. Looked up from germline, CDR1 is MDHEN and CDR2 is SYDVKM. Trimming removed 3 bases from V and 8 bases from J; junction bases left unmatched: 17. The CDR3 sequence is CASSFTLMGGQGVRGYTF. In DNA, the CDR3 is TGTGCCAGCAGTTTCACACTCATGGGGGGACAGGGGGTAAGAGGCTACACCTTC.

This chain uses TRBV10-3 with TRBJ2-2; TRBD2 aligns across 8 bases. The trim removed 7 bases at V and 2 bases at J, leaving 6 bases unmatched. The CDR3 is 15 residues long. In germline, CDR1 is ENHRY, CDR2 SYGVKD. Here the CDR3 reads CAINSGGGNTGELFF. The CDR3, as DNA: TGTGCCATCAATTCCGGGGGGGGCAACACCGGGGAGCTGTTTTTT.

The V and J genes are TRBV9 and TRBJ1-1; D gene uncertain. Germline lookup yields CDR1 SGDLS and CDR2 YYNGEE. V was trimmed by 4 bases and J by 3 bases, leaving 10 bases between them. The CDR3 consists of 13 residues. CDR3 loop: CASSLPPDTEAFF. CDR3 in DNA: TGTGCCAGCAGCCTCCCCCCCGACACTGAAGCTTTCTTT.

V and J are TRBV4-2 and TRBJ2-7; the match to TRBD2 covers 9 bases. The CDR3 sequence is 21 residues long. From germline, CDR1 is LGHNA and CDR2 YNFKEQ. The ends lost 0 bases at V and 4 bases at J; junction bases unmatched: 22. Written as DNA, the CDR3 is TGTGCCAGCAGCCAAGATCTCCATCGGCGGGGGGGCATCCTATGGAATTACGAGCAGTACTTC. Its protein product is CASSQDLHRRGGILWNYEQYF.